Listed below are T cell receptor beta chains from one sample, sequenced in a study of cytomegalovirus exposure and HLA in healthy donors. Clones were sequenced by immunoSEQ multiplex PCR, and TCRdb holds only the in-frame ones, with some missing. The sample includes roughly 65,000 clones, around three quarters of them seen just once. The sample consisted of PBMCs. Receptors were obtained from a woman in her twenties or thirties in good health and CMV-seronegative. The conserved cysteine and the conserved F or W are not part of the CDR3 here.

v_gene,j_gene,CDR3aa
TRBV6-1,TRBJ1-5,ASSDSGTGPNQPQH
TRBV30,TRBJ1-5,AWSEGVLTPQH
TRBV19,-,ASSISTNEQY
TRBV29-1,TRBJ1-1,SATGTVNTEAF
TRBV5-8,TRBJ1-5,ASSLYNQPQH
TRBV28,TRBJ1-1,ASRGNRAEAF
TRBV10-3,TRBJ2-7,AIRATSGTYEQY
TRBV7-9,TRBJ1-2,ASSWDRVYGYT
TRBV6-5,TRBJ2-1,ASSYSGLAGYNEQF
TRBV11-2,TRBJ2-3,ASSLDLRGTDTQY
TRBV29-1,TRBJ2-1,SVETSGSNEQF
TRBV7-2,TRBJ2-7,ASSLAQEQY
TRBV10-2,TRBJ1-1,ASSETGVDTEAF
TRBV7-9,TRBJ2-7,ASSQDFYEQY
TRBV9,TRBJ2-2,ASSVRTNTGELF
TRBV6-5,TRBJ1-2,ATKSQNYGYT
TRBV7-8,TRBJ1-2,ASSYRDRGLVGYT
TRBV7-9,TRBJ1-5,ASSLVGRHSNQPQH
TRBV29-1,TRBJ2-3,SVELQGDTQY
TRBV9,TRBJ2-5,ASSVGALETQY
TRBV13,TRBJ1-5,ASSSRDSRQPQH
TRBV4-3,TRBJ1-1,ASSQERQWNTEAF
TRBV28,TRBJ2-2,ATLEGIETGELF
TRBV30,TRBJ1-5,AWSARGNQPQH
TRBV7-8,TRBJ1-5,ASSLGRDSNQPQH
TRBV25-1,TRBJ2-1,ASSDPDRYNEQF
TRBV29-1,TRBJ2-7,SVVAVRGEQY
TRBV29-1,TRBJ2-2,SVDPGWPGELF
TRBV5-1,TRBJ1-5,ASREGAVSNQPQH
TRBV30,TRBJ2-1,ACRRLSNEQF
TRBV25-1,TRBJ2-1,ASTRPGVNEQF
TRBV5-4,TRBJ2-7,ASSTAGVQY
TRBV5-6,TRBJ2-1,ASSLRYGLAGALF
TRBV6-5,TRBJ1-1,ASSFTGTMNTEAF
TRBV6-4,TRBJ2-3,ASSDSIFAGDTQY
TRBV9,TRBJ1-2,ASHTGGEGGYT
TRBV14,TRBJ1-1,ASSQDASDGTEAF
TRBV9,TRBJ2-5,ASSVGEREKETQY
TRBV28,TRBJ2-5,ASSTPRLPVGETQY
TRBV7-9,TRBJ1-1,ASSTGGPEAF
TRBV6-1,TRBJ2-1,ASNDPGTGLYNEQF
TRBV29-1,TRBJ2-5,SVANPSGRVQETQY
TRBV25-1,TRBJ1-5,ASSTGTHLQLQH
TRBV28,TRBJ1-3,ASSFWDRGNTIY
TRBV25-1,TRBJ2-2,ASSDDRKNTGELF
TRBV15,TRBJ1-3,ATAIGGGNTIY
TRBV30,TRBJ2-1,AWSHYNEQF
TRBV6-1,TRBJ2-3,ASGFLGQDTDTQY
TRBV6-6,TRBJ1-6,ASSYGGVGDSPLH
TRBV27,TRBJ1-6,ASSDQGGSPLH